The 31 T cell receptor beta chains below come from one sample, sequenced in a study of blood T cells in healthy people across ages. A sample-barcoded 5' primer and a J-beta primer mix were used in a second PCR of roughly 7 to 12 cycles. TCRdb reprocessed the 5' RACE reads via MiXCR and lists one record per CDR3 protein. The sample contains about 1.7 million distinct CDR3 sequences, 28% of which appear only once. Sequenced input: blood. All receptors come from a woman aged 25 to 39 in good health.

The V and J genes are TRBV5-1 and TRBJ2-3; TRBD2 matches at 9 bases. The CDR3 runs to 15 residues. CDR1 is SGHRS, CDR2 YFSETQ, per germline. Germline trimming cut 4 bases from V and 3 bases from J; bases unmatched to any gene: 6. The CDR3 is CASSQREEGTDTQYF. DNA for the CDR3: TGCGCCAGCAGCCAGCGGGAGGAGGGTACAGATACGCAGTATTTT.

This clonotype was picked up a small number of times. The rearrangement links TRBV5-1 to TRBJ2-5, with 9 bases identical to TRBD2. Germline trimming cut 0 bases from V and 7 bases from J; bases unmatched to any gene: 16. CDR1 and CDR2 (germline): SGHRS, YFSETQ. This CDR3 spans 18 amino acids. CDR3 DNA sequence: TGCGCCAGCAGCTTGGTATCGTCCCTAGCGGGAAAGCGAGGGACCCAGTACTTC. Translated: CASSLVSSLAGKRGTQYF.

A few counts support this clonotype. The chain couples TRBV15 to TRBJ1-1; D unresolved. The CDR3 sequence is 15 residues long. The germline gives CDR1 LNHNV, CDR2 YYDKDF (reference sequence). The V end was cut by 1 base, the J end by 1 base, with 10 bases between. The CDR3 here is CATSRVILSNTEAFF. CDR3 DNA: TGTGCCACCAGCAGAGTTATACTCTCGAACACTGAAGCTTTCTTT.

On this clonotype itself: One end of the junction is discordant with germline, which a read error may explain. The chain uses TRBV4-1 and TRBJ1-2; D perhaps matches TRBD1 (5 bases). The V gene's germline CDR1 is MGHRA and CDR2 YSYEKL. The CDR3 contains 17 residues. The CDR3 DNA is TGCGCCAGCAGCCAAGTCCCCGCCGGGGGGGTGAACTATGGCCACACCTTC. Its protein is CASSQVPAGGVNYGHTF.

This clonotype appeared a few times. The chain has TRBV6-6 and TRBJ2-1, with 10 bases aligning to TRBD2. Germline CDR1 reads MNHNY; CDR2 reads SVGAGI (reference sequence). V lost 5 bases to trimming and J lost 2 bases; unmatched junction nucleotides: 3. The CDR3 is 15 amino acids. CDR3: CASSTGTSAYNEQFF. The CDR3 bases are TGTGCCAGCAGTACCGGGACTAGCGCCTACAATGAGCAGTTCTTC.

This clonotype was counted only a few times. J is TRBJ2-1 and V is TRBV29-1, with D unresolved. This CDR3 region has 12 residues. Germline CDR1 and CDR2: SQVTM and ANQGSEA. V lost 6 bases, J lost 4 bases, and 10 bases lay in between. Written as DNA, the CDR3 is TGCAGCGTGGAGTTAGGTTACAATGAGCAGTTCTTC. Protein product: CSVELGYNEQFF.

At least ten counts were recorded for this clonotype. The rearrangement links TRBV6-5 to TRBJ2-1, with 10 nucleotides matching TRBD2. Trimming removed 11 bases from V and 4 bases from J; junction bases left unmatched: 14. Germline V gives CDR1 MNHEY, CDR2 SVGAGI. The CDR3 sequence is 16 residues long. The CDR3 loop reads CASRGLAGGKYNEQFF. The CDR3 bases are TGTGCCTCAAGGGGGTTAGCGGGAGGAAAATACAATGAGCAGTTCTTC.

Only a few counts were recorded for this clonotype. The chain combines TRBV25-1 with TRBJ2-1; no clear D. Germline V CDR1 and CDR2: MGHDK, SYGVNS. The V end lost 3 bases, the J end lost 6 bases, and 9 bases lay between the germline ends. There are 13 residues in the CDR3. The CDR3 is CASSEFGSNEQFF. The CDR3 nucleotides are TGTGCCAGCAGTGAGTTTGGCAGCAATGAGCAGTTCTTC.

V is TRBV7-2 and J is TRBJ2-2, with 9 positions matching TRBD2. Per germline, CDR1 SGHTA and CDR2 FQGNSA. J gave up 5 bases and V 1 base, and 5 bases lay outside the gene matches. CDR3 length: 16 residues. CDR3 sequence: CASSLEAGGRTGELFF. For the CDR3, the DNA is TGTGCCAGCAGCTTAGAAGCGGGAGGTCGTACCGGGGAGCTGTTTTTT.

The chain joins TRBV28 to TRBJ2-4; 8 nucleotides match TRBD1. V dropped 5 bases and J dropped 11; count of bases not matched to a gene: 11. The CDR3 spans 14 residues. In germline, CDR1 is MDHEN, CDR2 SYDVKM. The CDR3: CASSPSLGRGLQYF. Here the CDR3 DNA reads TGTGCCAGCAGTCCGTCGCTGGGCAGGGGGCTTCAGTACTTC.

This clonotype was seen only a few times. The chain couples TRBV20-1 to TRBJ2-1; no definite D call. CDR1 is DFQATT, CDR2 SNEGSKA, per germline (reference sequence). The CDR3 spans 16 residues. Trimming removed 6 bases from V and 2 bases from J, with 20 bases in between. The CDR3 DNA reads as TGCAGTGCCCTGGACCCGGGCGCGAAGGCCTACAATGAGCAGTTCTTC. This gives the protein CSALDPGAKAYNEQFF.

There are a few counts of this clonotype. The chain recombines TRBV7-9 with TRBJ1-2; D is unresolved. V lost 2 bases, J lost 3 bases, and 7 bases lay in between. The CDR3 has 13 amino acids. Germline loops: CDR1 SEHNR, CDR2 FQNEAQ (reference sequence). CDR3 nucleotides: TGTGCCAGCAGCTTACCAGAGGACTATGGCTACACCTTC. It specifies CASSLPEDYGYTF.

As concerns this clonotype: It may be a read error: a sequence one base away is much more abundant. The chain employs TRBV11-2 and TRBJ2-5; D remains unclear. V lost 6 bases, J lost 11 bases, and 16 bases lay in between. From germline, CDR1 is SGHAT and CDR2 FQNNGV. CDR3 length: 12 amino acids. The CDR3 protein is CASSRRLYGQYF. CDR3 nucleotide sequence: TGTGCCAGCAGTCGACGACTTTACGGGCAGTACTTC.

About this clonotype: A clone one base away is much larger, so this may be a read error. The rearrangement links TRBV20-1 to TRBJ2-7; 11 bases are a match to TRBD2. V lost 4 bases to trimming and J lost 6 bases; unmatched junction nucleotides: 8. The CDR3 totals 14 residues. Germline V lookup: CDR1 DFQATT, CDR2 SNEGSKA (reference sequence). The DNA for the CDR3 is TGCAGTGCTACTCCGGGACTAGCGGCAGGCGAGCAGTACTTC. Its translation is CSATPGLAAGEQYF.

This clonotype has just a few counts. V gene TRBV20-1 combines with J gene TRBJ2-3; TRBD1 or TRBD2 may be the D gene (5 bases each). The CDR3 loop spans 14 amino acids. Germline V gene data show CDR1 as DFQATT and CDR2 as SNEGSKA (reference sequence). Trimming shortened V by 7 bases and J by 6 bases, and 20 bases separated the two germline ends. The CDR3 here is CSGREQPSPDTQYF. Written as DNA, the CDR3 is TGCAGTGGCAGGGAGCAACCTTCCCCGGATACGCAGTATTTT.

This clonotype came up a few times. The chain has TRBV9 and TRBJ2-3; D is ambiguous. Germline V gene lookup returns CDR1 SGDLS and CDR2 YYNGEE. CDR3 length: 15 amino acids. V lost 0 bases and J lost 3, with 11 bases in between. This CDR3 reads CASSVAGRTTDTQYF. The CDR3 DNA is TGTGCCAGCAGCGTAGCGGGTAGGACGACAGATACGCAGTATTTT.

Turning to this clonotype: One junction end does not reproduce the germline sequence, and a read error may be involved. This chain links TRBV29-1 with TRBJ2-1, with TRBD2 matching 9 bases. Germline values: CDR1 SQVTM, CDR2 ANQGSEA. This CDR3 is built from 15 residues. CDR3 sequence (DNA): TGCTGCGTTTCCTTGGGTAGCGGGGGATACAATGAGCAGTTCTTC. Amino acids: CCVSLGSGGYNEQFF.

In its sample, this clonotype was seen a few times. V and J are TRBV2 and TRBJ1-5; D gene unclear. The germline gives CDR1 SNHLY, CDR2 FYNNEI. This CDR3 has 15 amino acids. The V end was cut by 4 bases, the J end by 1 base, with 11 bases between. CDR3 sequence (DNA): TGTGCCAGCAGTGTGAGGGCGGCCAGCAATCAGCCCCAGCATTTT. It specifies CASSVRAASNQPQHF.

With respect to this clonotype: A read error may produce the germline difference seen at one junction end. The CDR3 sequence is CASSVGLAGQETRYF. The CDR3 DNA follows: TGTGCCAGCAGCGTGGGACTAGCGGGCCAAGAGACCCGGTACTTC. This sequence joins TRBV9 and TRBJ2-5, with 12 bases that match TRBD2. This CDR3 has 15 amino acids. The germline CDR1 and CDR2 sequences are SGDLS and YYNGEE.

This clonotype was detected a few times. This chain links TRBV5-1 with TRBJ2-6; possibly TRBD2 for D (6 bases). Germline CDR1 is SGHRS and CDR2 is YFSETQ. This CDR3 has 17 amino acids. Trimming left V 4 bases short and J 4 bases short, with 18 bases between. The CDR3 bases are TGCGCCAGCAGCCCGAGTGGCGGGGCGAGAGGGGCCAACGTCCTGACTTTC. Amino acid sequence: CASSPSGGARGANVLTF.

The chain joins TRBV27 to TRBJ2-2; possibly TRBD2 for D (6 bases). This CDR3 region has 16 residues. Trimming removed 0 bases from V and 4 bases from J, with 12 bases in between. The germline V gene encodes CDR1 MNHEY and CDR2 SMNVEV (reference sequence). The CDR3 DNA sequence: TGTGCCAGCAGTTTATCGTGGCGCGGGGTCACCGGGGAGCTGTTTTTT. This codes for CASSLSWRGVTGELFF.

The chain combines TRBV27 with TRBJ2-1; 7 bases align to TRBD2. J gave up 6 bases and V 4 bases, and 15 bases lay outside the gene matches. The CDR3 sequence is 17 residues long. Germline V gives CDR1 MNHEY, CDR2 SMNVEV (reference sequence). CDR3: CASSWGGDGGMGNEQFF. DNA for the CDR3: TGTGCCAGCAGTTGGGGGGGGGACGGAGGGATGGGCAATGAGCAGTTCTTC.

J is TRBJ2-4 and V is TRBV7-2, with TRBD1 as a possible D gene (6 bases). Trimming took 6 bases from V and 6 from J, leaving 15 bases between them. This CDR3 has 14 amino acids. Germline CDR1 reads SGHTA; CDR2 reads FQGNSA. The CDR3 nucleotides read TGTGCCAGCAGTACAACAGGGTGGAGAAACATTCAGTACTTC. Residues: CASSTTGWRNIQYF.

Only a few counts were recorded for this clonotype. The rearrangement uses TRBV24-1 and TRBJ2-5, with D unresolved. Trimming removed 3 bases at V and 1 base at J, with 5 bases between. Germline V gives CDR1 KGHDR, CDR2 SFDVKD. This CDR3 region has 13 residues. The CDR3 DNA follows: TGTGCCACCAGTGATCCTTTCCAAGAGACCCAGTACTTC. Protein product: CATSDPFQETQYF.

This clonotype has at least ten counts. This chain connects TRBV2 to TRBJ2-7; D unclear. V lost 7 bases and J 2 bases, leaving 15 bases between the germline ends. Germline-derived CDR1 and CDR2 are SNHLY and FYNNEI. The CDR3 extends over 14 amino acids. The CDR3 coding sequence is TGTGCCAGCACGCCGACGGAAGTTACCTACGAGCAGTACTTC. Its protein is CASTPTEVTYEQYF.

The chain links TRBV3-1 to TRBJ1-1, with TRBD1 matching over 7 bases. The V gene's germline CDR1 is LGHDT and CDR2 YNNKEL (reference sequence). The CDR3 contains 15 residues. V shed 6 bases, J shed 0 bases, and the junction held 7 bases outside the gene matches. CDR3 in amino acids: CASRTGSGVNTEAFF. The CDR3 DNA is TGTGCCAGCAGGACAGGGTCCGGCGTGAACACTGAAGCTTTCTTT.

As for this clonotype: The junction departs from germline at one end; a sequencing error may be responsible. This sequence joins TRBV9 and TRBJ2-1; tentative D call: TRBD2 (5 bases). The CDR3 covers 13 residues. Germline CDR1 reads SGDLS; CDR2 reads YYNGEE. CDR3 DNA sequence: TGTGCCAACAGCGCCACACTAGGGAGTGAGCAGTTCTTC. It specifies CANSATLGSEQFF.

V and J are TRBV18 and TRBJ2-7, with TRBD2 matching over 13 bases. CDR3 length equals 17 residues. V trimming: 5 bases; J trimming: 3 bases; junction bases outside the gene matches: 10. The germline V gene encodes CDR1 KGHSH and CDR2 LQKENI. The CDR3 loop is CASSISGTSGADYEQYF. In DNA form, the CDR3 reads TGTGCCAGCTCAATCTCCGGGACTAGCGGGGCCGACTACGAGCAGTACTTC.

The rearrangement uses TRBV4-1 and TRBJ2-7; 7 bases agree with TRBD2. This CDR3 has 18 residues. CDR1 MGHRA and CDR2 YSYEKL come from the germline V gene. V lost 1 base, J lost 2 bases, and 14 bases stayed unmatched. Here the CDR3 reads CASSQVGAGKSFPYEQYF. As DNA, the CDR3 is TGCGCCAGCAGCCAAGTTGGAGCGGGGAAGTCTTTTCCCTACGAGCAGTACTTC.

The J gene is TRBJ2-5, the V gene TRBV28; tentative D call: TRBD1 (6 bases). CDR1 is MDHEN, CDR2 SYDVKM, per germline. The germline V and J ends were trimmed by 2 bases and 4 bases, with 14 bases remaining between them. There are 15 residues in the CDR3. The CDR3 DNA reads TGTGCCAGCAGTTTAGCCGGGACATTGCGAGAGACCCAGTACTTC. Encoded protein: CASSLAGTLRETQYF.

This clonotype was counted once. This chain links TRBV14 with TRBJ2-5, with 8 bases aligning to TRBD2. The DNA end lines up better with TRBJ2-1; the J call may be wrong. The CDR3 is 12 amino acids. Germline V gives CDR1 SGHDN, CDR2 FVKESK. The CDR3 DNA follows: TGTGCCAGCAGCCAAGGCGGGGGGTCCCAGTTCTTC. It specifies CASSQGGGSQFF.